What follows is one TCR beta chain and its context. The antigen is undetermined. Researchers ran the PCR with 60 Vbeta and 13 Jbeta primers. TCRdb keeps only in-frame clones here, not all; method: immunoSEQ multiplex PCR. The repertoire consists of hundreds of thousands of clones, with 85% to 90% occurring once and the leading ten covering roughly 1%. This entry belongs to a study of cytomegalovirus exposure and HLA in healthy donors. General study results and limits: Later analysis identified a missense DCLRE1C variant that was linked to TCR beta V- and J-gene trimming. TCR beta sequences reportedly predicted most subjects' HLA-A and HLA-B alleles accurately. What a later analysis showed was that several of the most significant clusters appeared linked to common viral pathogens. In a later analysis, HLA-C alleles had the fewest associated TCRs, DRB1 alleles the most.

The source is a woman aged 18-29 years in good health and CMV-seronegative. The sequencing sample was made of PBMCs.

CDR3 nucleotide sequence: TGTGCCAGCAGCTTAGTCAGGGGTAGCCCAGATACGCAGTATTTT. Amino acids: CASSLVRGSPDTQYF. The chain is built from TRBV7-9 and TRBJ2-3, with D perhaps TRBD1 (6 bases). There are 15 residues in the CDR3. The germline V gene encodes CDR1 SEHNR and CDR2 FQNEAQ (reference sequence). Trimming took 1 base from V and 4 from J, leaving 12 bases between them.